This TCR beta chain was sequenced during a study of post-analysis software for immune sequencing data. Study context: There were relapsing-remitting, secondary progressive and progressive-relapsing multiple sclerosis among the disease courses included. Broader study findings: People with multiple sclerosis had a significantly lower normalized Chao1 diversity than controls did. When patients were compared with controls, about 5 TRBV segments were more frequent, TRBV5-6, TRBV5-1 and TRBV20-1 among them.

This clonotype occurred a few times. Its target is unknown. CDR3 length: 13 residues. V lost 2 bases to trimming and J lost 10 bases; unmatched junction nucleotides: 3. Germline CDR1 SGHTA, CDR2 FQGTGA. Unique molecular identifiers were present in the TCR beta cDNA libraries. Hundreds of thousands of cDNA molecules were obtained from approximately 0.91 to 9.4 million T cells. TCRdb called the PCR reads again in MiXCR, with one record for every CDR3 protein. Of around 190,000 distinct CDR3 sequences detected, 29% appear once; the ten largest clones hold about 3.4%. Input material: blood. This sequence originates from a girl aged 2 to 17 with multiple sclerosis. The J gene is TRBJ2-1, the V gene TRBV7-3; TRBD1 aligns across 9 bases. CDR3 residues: CASSLGGTGEQFF. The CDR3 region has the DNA TGTGCCAGCAGCTTAGGAGGGACAGGGGAGCAGTTCTTC. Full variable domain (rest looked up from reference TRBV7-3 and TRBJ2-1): GAGVSQTPSNKVTEKGKYVELRCDPISGHTALYWYRQSLGQGPEFLIYFQGTGAADDSGLPNDRFFAVRPEGSVSTLKIQRTERGDSAVYLCASSLGGTGEQFFGPGTRLTVL.